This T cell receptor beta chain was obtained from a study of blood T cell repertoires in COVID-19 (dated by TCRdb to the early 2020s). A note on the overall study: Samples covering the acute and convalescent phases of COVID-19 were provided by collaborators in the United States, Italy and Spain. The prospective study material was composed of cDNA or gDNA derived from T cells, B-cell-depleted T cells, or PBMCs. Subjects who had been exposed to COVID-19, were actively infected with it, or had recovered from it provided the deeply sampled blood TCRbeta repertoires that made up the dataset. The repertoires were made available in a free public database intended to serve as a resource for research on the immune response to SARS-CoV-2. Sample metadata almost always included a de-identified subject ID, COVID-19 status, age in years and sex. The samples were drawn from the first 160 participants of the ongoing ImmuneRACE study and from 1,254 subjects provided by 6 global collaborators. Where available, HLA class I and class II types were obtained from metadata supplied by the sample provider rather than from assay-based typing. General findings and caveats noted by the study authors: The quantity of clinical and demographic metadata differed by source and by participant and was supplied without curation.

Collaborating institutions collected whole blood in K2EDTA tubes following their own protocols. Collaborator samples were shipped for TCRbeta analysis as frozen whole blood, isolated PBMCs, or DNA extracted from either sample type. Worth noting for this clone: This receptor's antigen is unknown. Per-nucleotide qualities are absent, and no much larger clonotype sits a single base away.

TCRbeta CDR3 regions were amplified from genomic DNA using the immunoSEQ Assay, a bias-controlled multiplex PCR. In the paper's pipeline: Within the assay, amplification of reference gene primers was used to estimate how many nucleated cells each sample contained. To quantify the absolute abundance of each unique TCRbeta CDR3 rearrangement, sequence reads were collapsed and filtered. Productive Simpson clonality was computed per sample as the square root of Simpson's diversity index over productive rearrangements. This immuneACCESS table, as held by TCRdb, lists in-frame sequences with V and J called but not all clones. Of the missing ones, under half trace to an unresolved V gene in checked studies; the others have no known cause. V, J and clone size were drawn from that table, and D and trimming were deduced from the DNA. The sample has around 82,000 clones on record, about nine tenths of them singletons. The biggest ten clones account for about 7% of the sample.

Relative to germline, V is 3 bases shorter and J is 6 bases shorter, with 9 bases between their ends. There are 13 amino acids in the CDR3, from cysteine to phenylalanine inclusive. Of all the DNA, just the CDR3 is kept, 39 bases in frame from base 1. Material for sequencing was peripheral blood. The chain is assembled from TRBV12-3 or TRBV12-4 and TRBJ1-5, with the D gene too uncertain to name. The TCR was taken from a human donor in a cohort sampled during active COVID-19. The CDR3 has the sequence CASSFRGFQPQHF. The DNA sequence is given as TGTGCCAGCAGTTTCCGGGGTTTTCAGCCCCAGCATTTT.